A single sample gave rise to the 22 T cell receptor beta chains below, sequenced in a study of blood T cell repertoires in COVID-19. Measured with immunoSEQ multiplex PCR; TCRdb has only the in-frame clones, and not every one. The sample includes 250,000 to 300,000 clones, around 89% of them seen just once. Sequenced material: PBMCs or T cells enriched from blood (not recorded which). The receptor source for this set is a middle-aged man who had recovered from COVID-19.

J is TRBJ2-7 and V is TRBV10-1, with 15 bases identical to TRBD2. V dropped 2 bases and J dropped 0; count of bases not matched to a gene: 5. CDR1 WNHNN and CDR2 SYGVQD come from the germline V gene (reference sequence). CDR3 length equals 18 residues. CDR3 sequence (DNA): TGCGCCAGCAGTGAGGGACTAGCGGGAGGGTTAATCTCCTACGAGCAGTACTTC. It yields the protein CASSEGLAGGLISYEQYF.

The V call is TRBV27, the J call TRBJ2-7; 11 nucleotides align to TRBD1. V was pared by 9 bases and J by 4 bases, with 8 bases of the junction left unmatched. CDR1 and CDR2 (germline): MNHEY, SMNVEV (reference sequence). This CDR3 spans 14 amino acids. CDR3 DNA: TGTGCCAGTTCTGTCAGGGACAGGGGGTACGAGCAGTACTTC. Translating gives CASSVRDRGYEQYF.

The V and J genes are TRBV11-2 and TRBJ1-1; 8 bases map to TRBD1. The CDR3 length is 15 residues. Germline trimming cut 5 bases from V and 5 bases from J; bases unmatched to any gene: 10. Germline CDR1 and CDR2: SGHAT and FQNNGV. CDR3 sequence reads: CASSPLRTGSTEAFF. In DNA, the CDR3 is TGTGCCAGCAGCCCACTCAGGACAGGGTCGACTGAAGCTTTCTTT.

The CDR3 region has the DNA TGTGCCAGCAGCTTAGCCCGACTAGCGGGTTCCAACACAGATACGCAGTATTTT. Its protein is CASSLARLAGSNTDTQYF. The V and J genes are TRBV7-2 and TRBJ2-3, with 10 bases aligning to TRBD2. The CDR3 consists of 18 residues. Germline V CDR1 and CDR2: SGHTA, FQGNSA. The V gene end was trimmed by 0 bases and the J gene end by 2 bases; junction bases not matched to a gene: 8.

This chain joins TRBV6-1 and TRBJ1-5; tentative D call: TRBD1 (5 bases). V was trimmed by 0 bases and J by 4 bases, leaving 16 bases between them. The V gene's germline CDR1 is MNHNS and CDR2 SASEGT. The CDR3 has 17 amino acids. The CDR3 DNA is TGTGCCAGCAGTGAAGCGTGGGGCCCACTTGTAAATCAGCCCCAGCATTTT. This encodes CASSEAWGPLVNQPQHF.

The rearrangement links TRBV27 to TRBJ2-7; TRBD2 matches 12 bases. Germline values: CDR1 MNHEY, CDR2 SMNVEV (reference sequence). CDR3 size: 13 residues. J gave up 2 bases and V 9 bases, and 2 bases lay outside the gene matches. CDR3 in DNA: TGTGCCAGTAGACTAGCGGGAGCCTACGAGCAGTACTTC. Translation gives CASRLAGAYEQYF.

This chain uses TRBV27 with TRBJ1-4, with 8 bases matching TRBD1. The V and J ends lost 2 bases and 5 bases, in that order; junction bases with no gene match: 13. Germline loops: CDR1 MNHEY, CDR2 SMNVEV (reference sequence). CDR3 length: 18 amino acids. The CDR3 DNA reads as TGTGCCAGCAGTTTAATCCGGGGGTTCGGGACAGGAAATGAAAAACTGTTTTTT. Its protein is CASSLIRGFGTGNEKLFF.

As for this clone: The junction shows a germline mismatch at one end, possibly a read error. The CDR3 coding sequence is TGTGCCAGCACCTTACAGCTAGACTATAATTCACCCCTCCACTTT. Protein sequence: CASTLQLDYNSPLHF. The chain couples TRBV7-9 to TRBJ1-6; no reliable D call. Germline V gives CDR1 SEHNR, CDR2 FQNEAQ (reference sequence). The CDR3 is made up of 15 amino acids.

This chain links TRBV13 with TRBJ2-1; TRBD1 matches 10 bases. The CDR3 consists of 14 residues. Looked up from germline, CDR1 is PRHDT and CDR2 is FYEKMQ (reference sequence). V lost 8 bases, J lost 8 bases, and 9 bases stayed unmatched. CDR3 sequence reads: CASGGQGGGDEQFF. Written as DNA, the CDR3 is TGTGCCAGCGGCGGACAGGGGGGCGGGGATGAGCAGTTCTTC.

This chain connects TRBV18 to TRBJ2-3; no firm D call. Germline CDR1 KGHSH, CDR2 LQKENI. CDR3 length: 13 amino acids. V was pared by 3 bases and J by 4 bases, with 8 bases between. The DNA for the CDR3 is TGTGCCAGCTCACCGGGCCATCCAGATACGCAGTATTTT. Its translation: CASSPGHPDTQYF.

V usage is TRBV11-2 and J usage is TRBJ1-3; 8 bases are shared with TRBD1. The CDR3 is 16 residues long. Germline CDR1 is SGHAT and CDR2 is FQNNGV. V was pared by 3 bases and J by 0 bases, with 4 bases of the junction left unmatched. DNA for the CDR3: TGTGCCAGCAGCTTGATCGGGACAGGCTCTGGAAACACCATATATTTT. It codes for CASSLIGTGSGNTIYF.

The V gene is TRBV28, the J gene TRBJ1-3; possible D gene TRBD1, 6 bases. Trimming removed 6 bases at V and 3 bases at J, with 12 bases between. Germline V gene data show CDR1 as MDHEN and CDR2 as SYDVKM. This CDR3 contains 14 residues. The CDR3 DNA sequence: TGTGCCAGCAGACCACACAGGGATGGAAACACCATATATTTT. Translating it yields CASRPHRDGNTIYF.

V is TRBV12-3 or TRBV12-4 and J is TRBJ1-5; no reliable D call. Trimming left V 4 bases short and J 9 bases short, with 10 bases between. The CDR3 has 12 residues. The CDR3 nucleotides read TGTGCCAGCAGTTCTCGTTCGTTGCCCCAGCATTTT. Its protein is CASSSRSLPQHF.

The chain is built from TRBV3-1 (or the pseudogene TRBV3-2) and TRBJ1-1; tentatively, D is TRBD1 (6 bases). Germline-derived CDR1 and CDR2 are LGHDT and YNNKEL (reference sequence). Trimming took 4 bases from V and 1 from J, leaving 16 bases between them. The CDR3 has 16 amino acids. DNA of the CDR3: TGTGCCAGCAGCCTCCTCCCGGGACACCGGAACACTGAAGCTTTCTTT. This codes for CASSLLPGHRNTEAFF.

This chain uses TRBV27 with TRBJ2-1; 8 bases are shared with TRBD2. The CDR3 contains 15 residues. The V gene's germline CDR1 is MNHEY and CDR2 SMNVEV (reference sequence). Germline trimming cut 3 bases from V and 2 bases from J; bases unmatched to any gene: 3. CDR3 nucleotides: TGTGCCAGCAGTTTCACTAGCGGTACCTACAATGAGCAGTTCTTC. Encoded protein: CASSFTSGTYNEQFF.

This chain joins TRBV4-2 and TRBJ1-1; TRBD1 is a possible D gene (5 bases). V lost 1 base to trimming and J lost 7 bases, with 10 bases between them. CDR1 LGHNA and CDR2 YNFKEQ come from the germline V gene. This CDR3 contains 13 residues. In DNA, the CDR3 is TGTGCCAGCAGCCAAGGGCGGGGGGATGAAGCTTTCTTT. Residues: CASSQGRGDEAFF.

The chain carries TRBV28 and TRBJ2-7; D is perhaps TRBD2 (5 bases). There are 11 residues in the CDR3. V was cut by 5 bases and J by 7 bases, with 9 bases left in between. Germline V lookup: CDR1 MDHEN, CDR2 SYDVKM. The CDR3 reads CASSAGGEQYF. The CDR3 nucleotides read TGTGCCAGCAGTGCGGGTGGGGAGCAGTACTTC.

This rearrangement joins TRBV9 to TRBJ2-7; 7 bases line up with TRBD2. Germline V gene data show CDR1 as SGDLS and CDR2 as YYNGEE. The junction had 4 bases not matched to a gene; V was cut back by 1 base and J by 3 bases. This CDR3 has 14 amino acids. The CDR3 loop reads CASSVSGNRYEQYF. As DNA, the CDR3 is TGTGCCAGCAGCGTAAGCGGGAATCGCTACGAGCAGTACTTC.

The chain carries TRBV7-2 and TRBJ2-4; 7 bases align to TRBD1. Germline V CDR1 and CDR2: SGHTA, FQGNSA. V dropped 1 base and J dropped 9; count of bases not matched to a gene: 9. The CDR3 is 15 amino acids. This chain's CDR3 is CASSLVGGAIGIQYF. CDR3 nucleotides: TGTGCCAGCAGCTTAGTAGGGGGCGCAATCGGCATTCAGTACTTC.

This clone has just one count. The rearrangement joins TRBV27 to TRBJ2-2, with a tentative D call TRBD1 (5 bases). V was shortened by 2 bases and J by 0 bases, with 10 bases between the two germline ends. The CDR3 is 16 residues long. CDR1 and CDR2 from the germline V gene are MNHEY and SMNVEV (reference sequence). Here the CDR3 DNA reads TGTGCCAGCAGTTTAGCGTCAGGGCCGAACACCGGGGAGCTGTTTTTT. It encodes CASSLASGPNTGELFF.

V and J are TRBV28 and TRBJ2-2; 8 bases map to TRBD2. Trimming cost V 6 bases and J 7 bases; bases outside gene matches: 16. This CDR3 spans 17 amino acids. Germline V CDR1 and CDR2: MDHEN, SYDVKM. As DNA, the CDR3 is TGTGCCAGCAGCCAAGCAGGTTTCGGGAGGGAGGTCGGGGAGCTGTTTTTT. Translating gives CASSQAGFGREVGELFF. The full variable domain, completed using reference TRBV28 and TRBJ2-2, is DVKVTQSSRYLVKRTGEKVFLECVQDMDHENMFWYRQDPGLGLRLIYFSYDVKMKEKGDIPEGYSVSREKKERFSLILESASTNQTSMYLCASSQAGFGREVGELFFGEGSRLTVL.

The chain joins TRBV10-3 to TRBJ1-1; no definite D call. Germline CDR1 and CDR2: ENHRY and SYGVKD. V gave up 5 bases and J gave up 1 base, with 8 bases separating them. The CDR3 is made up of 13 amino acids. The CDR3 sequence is CAISLEGNTEAFF. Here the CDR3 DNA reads TGTGCCATCAGTCTTGAGGGGAACACTGAAGCTTTCTTT.